Listed below are T cell receptor beta chains from one sample, sequenced in a study of shared clonotypes between healthy human individuals. This table comes from immunoSEQ multiplex PCR, and its TCRdb copy is limited to in-frame clones, with some not included. The data contain millions of clones, approximately 95% of them singletons. Sequencing was performed on naive CD4+ T cells from PBMCs. The receptors come from a man between 18 and 35 years old in good health. Some clones in this sample may be carry-over from other donors' samples. CDR3s include the opening cysteine and the closing phenylalanine or tryptophan. The order of the fields is V gene, J gene, D gene, clone size, CDR3 protein, CDR3 DNA. D genes are given only for firm matches. Clone size is not always given. Where it is, it says once, few, many or a class for expanded clones.

TRBV11-1	TRBJ2-2	TRBD2	-	CASSLGGSGRGSGELFF	TGTGCCAGCAGCTTAGGGGGCAGCGGGAGAGGGTCCGGGGAGCTGTTTTTT
TRBV4-1	TRBJ2-6	-	once	CASSHPRGSNSGANVLTF	TGCGCCAGCAGCCACCCACGGGGGAGCAACTCTGGGGCCAACGTCCTGACTTTC
TRBV5-4	TRBJ2-1	-	-	CASSLAGLWSSYNEQFF	TGTGCCAGCAGCTTGGCGGGACTTTGGAGCTCCTACAATGAGCAGTTCTTC
TRBV11-2	TRBJ2-2	-	-	CASSLIVASDTGELFF	TGTGCCAGCAGCTTAATCGTCGCTAGTGACACCGGGGAGCTGTTTTTT
TRBV7-2	TRBJ2-3	TRBD2	-	CASSSGLARTDTQYF	TGTGCCAGCAGCTCGGGACTAGCCAGGACAGATACGCAGTATTTT
TRBV5-1	TRBJ2-1	-	-	CASSAGLTDEQFF	TGCGCCAGCAGCGCGGGACTGACCGATGAGCAGTTCTTC
TRBV19	TRBJ2-5	TRBD2	-	CASSAYSGGQETQYF	TGTGCCAGTAGTGCATACTCGGGAGGACAAGAGACCCAGTACTTC
TRBV9	TRBJ2-2	TRBD2	-	CASSHTFGGYTGELFF	TGTGCCAGCAGCCATACGTTCGGGGGGTACACCGGGGAGCTGTTTTTT
TRBV5-1	TRBJ2-2	TRBD2	-	CASSLATLAGGVAGELFF	TGCGCCAGCAGCTTGGCCACCCTAGCGGGAGGAGTAGCCGGGGAGCTGTTTTTT
TRBV30	TRBJ2-3	-	-	CAWTAGQSSGDTQYF	TGTGCCTGGACCGCGGGACAGTCCAGCGGTGATACGCAGTATTTT
TRBV5-1	TRBJ1-2	-	-	CASSRSEGLNYGYTF	TGCGCCAGCAGCCGTTCCGAGGGCCTTAACTATGGCTACACCTTC
TRBV28	TRBJ2-7	TRBD1	once	CASSLTGMKSYEQYF	TGTGCCAGCAGTTTGACAGGGATGAAATCCTACGAGCAGTACTTC
TRBV27	TRBJ1-2	-	-	CASSRWDGRDYGYTF	TGTGCCAGCAGCCGATGGGACGGCAGGGACTATGGCTACACCTTC
TRBV6-5	TRBJ2-2	TRBD1	-	CASNPGQTRAGELFF	TGTGCCAGCAACCCGGGACAGACAAGAGCCGGGGAGCTGTTTTTT
TRBV19	TRBJ1-3	TRBD1	-	CASSIALDRVNTIYF	TGTGCCAGTAGTATAGCCCTGGACAGGGTGAACACCATATATTTT
TRBV6-1	TRBJ1-2	-	-	CASSRAGVYGYTF	TGTGCCAGCAGTCGGGCTGGAGTCTATGGCTACACCTTC
TRBV7-2	TRBJ2-3	-	-	CASSLLSADTDTQYF	TGTGCCAGCAGCTTATTATCGGCAGACACAGATACGCAGTATTTT
TRBV6-6	TRBJ2-1	TRBD2	once	CAIAKGLAGVNEQFF	TGTGCCATCGCAAAAGGACTAGCGGGAGTCAATGAGCAGTTCTTC
TRBV9	TRBJ1-2	-	-	CASSTPAGNYGYTF	TGTGCCAGCAGCACCCCGGCAGGGAACTATGGCTACACCTTC
TRBV28	TRBJ1-5	-	-	CASSPLRVNQPQHF	TGTGCCAGCAGTCCGCTACGGGTGAATCAGCCCCAGCATTTT
TRBV27	TRBJ2-6	-	-	CASYPRGSGANVLTF	TGTGCCAGCTACCCCCGGGGGTCCGGGGCCAACGTCCTGACTTTC
TRBV7-2	TRBJ2-7	-	once	CASSLDHSYEQYF	TGTGCCAGCAGCTTAGACCACTCCTACGAGCAGTACTTC
TRBV7-2	TRBJ2-7	-	-	CASSTRVSHEQYF	TGTGCCAGCAGCACAAGGGTATCCCACGAGCAGTACTTC
TRBV7-9	TRBJ2-5	-	-	CASSRKDWYQETQYF	TGTGCCAGCAGTCGTAAAGACTGGTACCAAGAGACCCAGTACTTC
TRBV5-1	TRBJ2-1	-	-	CASSLDYYNEQFF	TGCGCCAGCAGCTTGGACTACTACAATGAGCAGTTCTTC
TRBV7-2	TRBJ2-1	TRBD2	-	CASSSGTTYYNEQFF	TGTGCCAGCAGCTCCGGGACTACATACTACAATGAGCAGTTCTTC
TRBV5-1	TRBJ2-7	-	-	CASSLGAEALGEQYF	TGCGCCAGCAGCTTGGGGGCCGAAGCGTTAGGGGAGCAGTACTTC
TRBV6-1	TRBJ2-7	-	-	CASRGQRGSYEQYF	TGTGCCAGCAGAGGACAGCGCGGCTCCTACGAGCAGTACTTC
TRBV28	TRBJ1-5	-	-	CASSSPQMSNQPQHF	TGTGCCAGCAGTTCCCCTCAAATGAGCAATCAGCCCCAGCATTTT
TRBV29-1	TRBJ1-1	-	few	CSVYSGTEAFF	TGCAGCGTTTACAGTGGTACTGAAGCTTTCTTT
TRBV2	TRBJ2-7	-	once	CASGTPGQLYEQYF	TGTGCCAGCGGGACTCCGGGACAGCTTTACGAGCAGTACTTC
TRBV28	TRBJ2-3	-	-	CASSFTAADTQYF	TGTGCCAGCAGTTTTACGGCTGCAGATACGCAGTATTTT
TRBV9	TRBJ2-5	-	-	CASSGNRENQETQYF	TGTGCCAGCAGCGGAAACAGGGAGAACCAAGAGACCCAGTACTTC
TRBV5-6	TRBJ2-7	-	-	CASSATPQGYEQYF	TGTGCCAGCAGCGCAACCCCACAGGGCTACGAGCAGTACTTC
TRBV30	TRBJ1-6	TRBD1	-	CAWRGTGEAPLHF	TGTGCCTGGAGGGGGACAGGTGAGGCACCCCTCCACTTT
TRBV7-9	TRBJ2-5	TRBD2	-	CASSTYSGRMETQYF	TGTGCCAGCAGTACTTATAGCGGGAGAATGGAGACCCAGTACTTC
TRBV7-6	TRBJ2-7	-	few	CASSLAGEQYF	TGTGCCAGCAGCTTAGCGGGGGAGCAGTACTTC
TRBV5-4	TRBJ1-2	TRBD1	-	CASSWTGGGGYTF	TGTGCCAGCAGCTGGACAGGGGGTGGAGGCTACACCTTC
TRBV6-5	TRBJ2-1	TRBD2	-	CASSYRGLAGNEQFF	TGTGCCAGCAGTTACCGTGGACTAGCGGGCAATGAGCAGTTCTTC
TRBV7-7	TRBJ2-3	TRBD2	-	CASSLRAGVDTDTQYF	TGTGCCAGCAGTCTACGAGCGGGAGTAGACACAGATACGCAGTATTTT
TRBV7-6	TRBJ2-7	-	-	CASSLDRGGSYEQYF	TGTGCCAGCAGCTTAGATAGAGGTGGGTCCTACGAGCAGTACTTC
TRBV5-1	TRBJ2-5	-	-	CASSLFGGPETQYF	TGCGCCAGCAGCTTGTTCGGGGGCCCAGAGACCCAGTACTTC
TRBV2	TRBJ2-7	-	-	CASAREISQQYF	TGTGCCTCGGCCCGAGAAATATCCCAGCAGTACTTC
TRBV12-2	TRBJ2-7	-	-	CASRLALQAALRYEQYF	TGTGCAAGTCGCTTAGCTCTACAGGCGGCCTTGCGCTACGAGCAGTACTTC
TRBV27	TRBJ2-5	-	-	CASSLSWSGKETQYF	TGTGCCAGCAGTTTATCGTGGTCAGGGAAAGAGACCCAGTACTTC
TRBV2	TRBJ2-3	-	-	CACSVLGTDTQYF	TGTGCCTGTAGCGTTCTTGGCACAGATACGCAGTATTTT
TRBV2	TRBJ1-2	-	-	CASSSGGYGYTF	TGTGCCAGCAGTAGCGGGGGCTATGGCTACACCTTC
TRBV29-1	TRBJ2-3	TRBD1	-	CSVLDRGETDTQYF	TGCAGCGTCTTGGACAGGGGGGAGACAGATACGCAGTATTTT
TRBV9	TRBJ2-3	-	-	CASSTSGTSTDTQYF	TGTGCCAGCAGCACCAGCGGAACTAGCACAGATACGCAGTATTTT
TRBV30	TRBJ2-7	TRBD2	-	CAGLLASGFSYEQYF	TGTGCCGGGCTATTGGCTAGCGGGTTTTCCTACGAGCAGTACTTC
TRBV4-1	TRBJ2-3	-	-	CASSQGAAGLTHTDTQYF	TGCGCCAGCAGCCAAGGAGCGGCGGGCCTTACCCACACAGATACGCAGTATTTT
TRBV7-7	TRBJ2-2	-	-	CASSLTPIAPNTGELFF	TGTGCCAGCAGCTTAACCCCCATCGCACCGAACACCGGGGAGCTGTTTTTT
TRBV19	TRBJ2-6	-	-	CASSIQALAGANVLTF	TGTGCCAGTAGTATCCAGGCCCTAGCTGGGGCCAACGTCCTGACTTTC
TRBV28	TRBJ2-5	-	-	CASSLGREETQYF	TGTGCCAGCAGTTTAGGCCGGGAAGAGACCCAGTACTTC
TRBV20-1	TRBJ1-1	-	few	CSARQDSEAFF	TGCAGTGCTAGACAGGACAGCGAAGCTTTCTTT